This TCR beta chain was observed in a study of a mutant IDH1 vaccine in newly diagnosed glioma. Study observations and caveats: Of the patients, approximately 93% had vaccine-induced immune responses.

This CDR3 is built from 15 residues. CDR1 MGHRA and CDR2 YSYEKL come from the germline V gene. V lost 0 bases and J 0 bases, leaving 8 bases between the germline ends. Time point of the sample: baseline, week 1 (first vaccination visit). Indicated treatment: pre-vaccination baseline after standard-of-care therapy. Libraries were prepared by immunoSEQ multiplex PCR; TCRdb keeps only in-frame clonotypes and omits some of them. The table lists 80,000 to 100,000 clones, around 79% of them singletons, with about 5.2% in the top ten. A note on this clone: The antigen is unknown.

The chain uses TRBV4-1 and TRBJ1-1; no firm D call. The sequencing here drew on PBMCs, taken from a glioma patient treated with radiotherapy, temozolomide or both. The source is a man aged 40-50 years with glioma. Some clones in this sample may be carry-over from other donors' samples. The CDR3 reads CASSQETAMNTEAFF. In nucleotides, the CDR3 is TGCGCCAGCAGCCAAGAGACGGCCATGAACACTGAAGCTTTCTTT.